A single sample gave rise to the 30 T cell receptor beta chains below, sequenced in a study of blood T cells in healthy people across ages. The authors ran a second PCR of 7 to 11 cycles using a sample-barcoded 5' primer and a J-beta primer mix. Each CDR3 protein is one row after TCRdb ran MiXCR on the 5' RACE reads. The table includes some 790,000 distinct CDR3 sequences, less than 35% detected once. The specimen sequenced was blood. The receptors derive from a woman older than 75 in good health.

Concerning this clonotype itself: A much larger clone differs from this one at a single base, so this may be a read error. This rearrangement joins TRBV11-2 to TRBJ2-5; D uncertain. From germline, CDR1 is SGHAT and CDR2 FQNNGV. The CDR3 covers 12 residues. V lost 1 base and J lost 7, with 7 bases in between. DNA of the CDR3: TGTGCCAGCAGCTTAGGACGAGGGACCCAGTACTTC. Its protein product is CASSLGRGTQYF.

This clonotype was seen a few times. This may be a read error: a much more frequent sequence differs by one nucleotide. The V gene is TRBV7-2, the J gene TRBJ2-1; TRBD2 is a possible D gene (5 bases). The V and J ends lost 5 bases and 8 bases respectively, with 7 bases between them. The CDR3 extends over 11 amino acids. Germline V gene lookup returns CDR1 SGHTA and CDR2 FQGNSA. CDR3 nucleotides: TGTGCCAGCAGCGAGAGGGATGAGCAGTTCTTC. Its translation: CASSERDEQFF.

This clonotype came up a few times. CDR3 protein: CASSYPGTSGGASTDTQYF. The CDR3 DNA reads as TGTGCCAGCAGTTACCCCGGGACTAGCGGGGGGGCTAGCACAGATACGCAGTATTTT. The chain carries TRBV5-4 and TRBJ2-3; TRBD2 matches at 16 bases. The CDR3 extends over 19 amino acids. The germline CDR1 and CDR2 sequences are SGHNT and YYREEE (reference sequence). J lost 0 bases, V lost 5 bases, and 9 bases had no gene match.

Turning to this clonotype: The junction does not match germline at one end; this may be a read error. The chain joins TRBV7-9 to TRBJ2-2, with D perhaps matching TRBD1 or TRBD2 (5 bases each). CDR1 SEHNR and CDR2 FQNEAQ come from the germline V gene (reference sequence). This CDR3 has 15 residues. CDR3 amino acids: CASSLLRGATGERFF. The DNA for the CDR3 is TGTGCCAGCAGCTTATTAAGGGGCGCCACCGGGGAGCGGTTTTTT.

The rearrangement uses TRBV5-4 and TRBJ1-1; no reliable D call. The CDR3 length is 13 residues. Germline V gene sequence: CDR1 SGHNT, CDR2 YYREEE (reference sequence). With 7 bases removed from V and 0 bases from J, the gap between germline ends came to 10 bases. CDR3 amino acids: CASAKELNTEAFF. The CDR3 nucleotides are TGTGCCAGCGCGAAGGAGTTGAACACTGAAGCTTTCTTT.

This clonotype was counted once. This may be a read error: a much more frequent sequence differs by one nucleotide. J is TRBJ2-5 and V is TRBV20-1; weak D call: TRBD2 (6 bases). Germline V lookup: CDR1 DFQATT, CDR2 SNEGSKA (reference sequence). The V end lost 0 bases, the J end lost 4 bases, and 12 bases lay between the germline ends. The length of the CDR3 is 14 residues. The CDR3 sequence: CSAREYGGGETQYF. In nucleotides, the CDR3 is TGCAGTGCTAGAGAGTACGGGGGAGGAGAGACCCAGTACTTC.

This clonotype showed up just a few times. J is TRBJ1-2 and V is TRBV13; 7 positions match TRBD1. J lost 6 bases, V lost 5 bases, and 9 bases had no gene match. CDR3 size: 14 residues. Germline V CDR1 and CDR2: PRHDT, FYEKMQ (reference sequence). The CDR3 nucleotides read TGTGCCAGCAGCCTAAGGGGGACAGCTGATGGCTACACCTTC. Translated: CASSLRGTADGYTF.

This clonotype has at least ten counts. The chain has TRBV2 and TRBJ2-4, with 8 positions matching TRBD1. Germline CDR1 and CDR2: SNHLY and FYNNEI. With 4 bases clipped from V and 2 bases from J, the junction kept 13 bases outside the gene matches. CDR3 length: 18 residues. For the CDR3, the DNA is TGTGCCAGCAGTGGTGGCTGGAGTCAGGGGGCGACCAAAAACATTCAGTACTTC. Amino acid sequence: CASSGGWSQGATKNIQYF.

The V call is TRBV5-1, the J call TRBJ2-1; D uncertain. Germline V lookup: CDR1 SGHRS, CDR2 YFSETQ. The length of the CDR3 is 16 residues. V lost 0 bases, J lost 0 bases, and 10 bases lay in between. The CDR3 sequence: CASSLALQSSYNEQFF. The DNA for the CDR3 is TGCGCCAGCAGCTTGGCCCTTCAGAGCTCCTACAATGAGCAGTTCTTC.

On this clonotype: A read error may explain this, as a much larger clone is one base away. J is TRBJ2-3 and V is TRBV12-3 or TRBV12-4; 8 nucleotides line up with TRBD2. This CDR3 spans 13 amino acids. The CDR3 region has the DNA TGTGCCAGCGAGCGGGGGAGCACAGATGCGCAGTATTTT. It translates to CASERGSTDAQYF.

This clonotype was found many times. The chain employs TRBV10-3 and TRBJ2-2; no clear D gene. This CDR3 has 13 residues. V gave up 5 bases and J gave up 4 bases, with 8 bases separating them. The germline V gene has CDR1 ENHRY and CDR2 SYGVKD. CDR3 in amino acids: CAISNDPTGELFF. CDR3 DNA sequence: TGTGCCATCAGTAACGACCCCACCGGGGAGCTGTTTTTT.

This clonotype was recorded a few times. The chain employs TRBV27 and TRBJ2-2, with D possibly matching TRBD1 (6 bases). CDR3 size: 16 residues. Germline V gene lookup returns CDR1 MNHEY and CDR2 SMNVEV (reference sequence). The V end was cut by 5 bases, the J end by 1 base, with 14 bases between. As DNA, the CDR3 is TGTGCCAGCAGTCGGATGGGACAACTGAACACCGGGGAGCTGTTTTTT. Its translation: CASSRMGQLNTGELFF.

This clonotype appeared a few times. The chain links TRBV11-2 to TRBJ2-3; D assignment may be TRBD1 or TRBD2 (7 bases each). With 5 bases removed from V and 4 bases from J, the gap between germline ends came to 22 bases. This CDR3 is built from 17 residues. The germline V gene has CDR1 SGHAT and CDR2 FQNNGV. CDR3 sequence: CASSQGGNPLLPDTQYF. The CDR3 nucleotides read TGTGCCAGCAGCCAGGGGGGGAACCCTCTTTTGCCAGATACGCAGTATTTT.

This clonotype was observed at least ten times. The rearrangement links TRBV10-1 to TRBJ2-7; D unresolved. The CDR3 extends over 13 amino acids. Per germline, CDR1 WNHNN and CDR2 SYGVQD (reference sequence). V lost 3 bases to trimming and J lost 1 base, with 7 bases between them. The CDR3 loop is CASSEAGSYEQYF. The CDR3 region has the DNA TGCGCCAGCAGTGAAGCAGGTTCCTACGAGCAGTACTTC.

This clonotype was seen a handful of times. The CDR3: CASSLWETGYETQYF. CDR3 DNA: TGTGCCAGCAGTTTGTGGGAGACAGGGTATGAGACCCAGTACTTC. V is TRBV12-3 or TRBV12-4 and J is TRBJ2-5; 7 bases fit TRBD1. V lost 3 bases to trimming and J lost 5 bases; unmatched junction nucleotides: 9. The CDR3 sequence is 15 residues long.

The genes are TRBV2 and TRBJ1-1; 7 bases agree with TRBD1. CDR1 is SNHLY, CDR2 FYNNEI, per germline. The CDR3 sequence is 15 residues long. V trimming: 7 bases; J trimming: 2 bases; junction bases outside the gene matches: 10. As DNA, the CDR3 is TGTGCCAGCAAGGGGCAGGGGGTCAGAAACACTGAAGCTTTCTTT. Its protein product is CASKGQGVRNTEAFF.

This clonotype has just a few counts. Relative to the germline gene, one junction end is altered; a read error may explain this. This chain joins TRBV10-3 and TRBJ1-4; D not certain. From germline, CDR1 is ENHRY and CDR2 SYGVKD. The CDR3 runs 15 residues. The CDR3 loop reads CAISDGRATNEKQFF. CDR3 nucleotide sequence: TGTGCCATCAGTGATGGAAGGGCAACTAATGAAAAACAGTTTTTT.

The chain links TRBV20-1 to TRBJ1-5; D unclear. V was trimmed by 5 bases and J by 1 base, leaving 15 bases between them. The CDR3 runs to 15 residues. The germline V gene has CDR1 DFQATT and CDR2 SNEGSKA (reference sequence). The CDR3 reads CSAPQATSSNQPQHF. CDR3 bases: TGCAGTGCTCCCCAGGCCACTAGCAGCAATCAGCCCCAGCATTTT.

The table lists this clonotype with many counts. This chain uses TRBV7-2 with TRBJ2-1, with a possible D match to TRBD2 (5 bases). Germline CDR1 is SGHTA and CDR2 is FQGNSA. Between the trimmed V and J ends, which lost 0 bases and 10 bases, there was a span of 10 bases. This CDR3 comprises 13 residues. For the CDR3, the DNA is TGTGCCAGCAGCTTAGCGAGGGCAGCCGAGCAGTTCTTC. It yields the protein CASSLARAAEQFF.

Remarks on this clonotype: At one end the junction does not follow the germline gene, possibly because of a read error. V gene TRBV4-3 combines with J gene TRBJ2-7, with D unclear. Looked up from germline, CDR1 is LGHNA and CDR2 is YSLEER. The CDR3 sequence is 13 residues long. The DNA of the CDR3 is TGCGCCAGCAACCAAGAGGTCTCCTACGAGCAGTACTTC. Translated: CASNQEVSYEQYF.

In its sample, this clonotype was seen many times. This sequence joins TRBV2 and TRBJ1-5; D is unresolved. Germline CDR1 is SNHLY and CDR2 is FYNNEI. The CDR3 has 12 residues. V was pared by 4 bases and J by 6 bases, with 7 bases between. The CDR3 is CASSVSVQPQHF. In DNA form, the CDR3 reads TGTGCCAGCAGTGTTTCTGTTCAGCCCCAGCATTTT.

The V gene is TRBV27, the J gene TRBJ1-5; D gene ambiguous. Germline CDR1 MNHEY, CDR2 SMNVEV (reference sequence). The length of the CDR3 is 15 residues. Trimming pared 5 bases from V and 0 bases from J, leaving 11 bases between. CDR3 loop: CASSMHSPSNQPQHF. Written as DNA, the CDR3 is TGTGCCAGCAGTATGCACAGCCCTAGCAATCAGCCCCAGCATTTT.

J is TRBJ2-1 and V is TRBV7-2; D is uncertain. The germline V gene has CDR1 SGHTA and CDR2 FQGNSA. With 4 bases removed from V and 4 bases from J, the gap between germline ends came to 14 bases. The CDR3 loop spans 15 amino acids. CDR3: CASSSARSKYNEQFF. The CDR3 nucleotides read TGTGCCAGCAGCTCAGCGCGCAGTAAATACAATGAGCAGTTCTTC.

In regard to this clonotype: A read error may be the cause here, since a much bigger clone is one base away. Since the CDR3 does not end with the conserved phenylalanine or tryptophan, this likely comes from a read error. This chain joins TRBV7-8 and TRBJ2-1; D is possibly TRBD1 (6 bases). The CDR3 consists of 15 residues. Trimming took off 5 bases at V and 7 bases at J, with 18 bases between the two ends. Germline lookup yields CDR1 SGHVS and CDR2 FQNEAQ. This CDR3 reads CASSTRQVGGNEQFL. The CDR3 nucleotides read TGTGCCAGCAGCACCCGACAGGTAGGGGGAAATGAGCAGTTCTTA.

This clonotype was picked up many times. The chain couples TRBV5-5 to TRBJ1-6; 8 nucleotides match TRBD1. V gave up 0 bases and J gave up 6 bases; unmatched junction bases: 5. This CDR3 contains 16 residues. In germline, CDR1 is SGHKS, CDR2 YYEKEE (reference sequence). For the CDR3, the DNA is TGTGCCAGCAGCTTGGCCTTACAGGGGGTTAATTCACCCCTCCACTTT. Translated: CASSLALQGVNSPLHF. Complete variable domain (other parts from reference TRBV5-5 and TRBJ1-6): DAGVTQSPTHLIKTRGQQVTLRCSPISGHKSVSWYQQVLGQGPQFIFQYYEKEERGRGNFPDRFSARQFPNYSSELNVNALLLGDSALYLCASSLALQGVNSPLHFGNGTRLTVT.

In this sample, this clonotype turned up many times. The chain recombines TRBV4-3 with TRBJ1-2; TRBD1 might be the D (5 bases). The V gene's germline CDR1 is LGHNA and CDR2 YSLEER. V shed 0 bases and J shed 4 bases, with 12 bases lying between them. The CDR3 is 15 residues long. The CDR3 reads CASSQEPGGTYGYTF. The CDR3 DNA follows: TGCGCCAGCAGCCAAGAACCCGGGGGGACCTATGGCTACACCTTC.

Worth noting for this clonotype: The CDR3 does not end in the conserved phenylalanine or tryptophan, so this is likely a read error. The genes are TRBV25-1 and TRBJ2-4, with D uncertain. V gave up 3 bases and J gave up 10 bases, with 10 bases separating them. CDR1 is MGHDK and CDR2 is SYGVNS in the germline V gene. The CDR3 has 12 residues. This CDR3 reads CASSDTRHIQYY. CDR3 nucleotide sequence: TGTGCCAGCAGTGATACCCGCCATATTCAGTACTAC.

This clonotype has a handful of counts. This could be a read error, since a much larger clone is one nucleotide away. The chain uses TRBV20-1 and TRBJ2-3; D remains unclear. From germline, CDR1 is DFQATT and CDR2 SNEGSKA (reference sequence). This CDR3 region has 12 residues. DNA of the CDR3: TGCAGGGCCTCCCATCGCTTAGATACGCAGTATTTT. As protein: CRASHRLDTQYF.

This chain uses TRBV7-9 with TRBJ2-5, with D perhaps matching TRBD1 or TRBD2 (5 bases each). Germline CDR1 and CDR2: SEHNR and FQNEAQ (reference sequence). V was pared by 10 bases and J by 4 bases, with 22 bases between. There are 15 residues in the CDR3. CDR3 DNA: TGTGCCAACAGTCAAGGTATCGGGGCAGGAGAGACCCAGTACTTC. This sequence encodes CANSQGIGAGETQYF.

This clonotype was counted ten times or more. The chain has TRBV12-3 or TRBV12-4 and TRBJ2-5; no firm D call. Trimming took off 6 bases at V and 4 bases at J, with 6 bases between the two ends. This CDR3 contains 11 residues. DNA for the CDR3: TGTGCCAGCAGCTCTCTAGAGACCCAGTACTTC. Residues: CASSSLETQYF.